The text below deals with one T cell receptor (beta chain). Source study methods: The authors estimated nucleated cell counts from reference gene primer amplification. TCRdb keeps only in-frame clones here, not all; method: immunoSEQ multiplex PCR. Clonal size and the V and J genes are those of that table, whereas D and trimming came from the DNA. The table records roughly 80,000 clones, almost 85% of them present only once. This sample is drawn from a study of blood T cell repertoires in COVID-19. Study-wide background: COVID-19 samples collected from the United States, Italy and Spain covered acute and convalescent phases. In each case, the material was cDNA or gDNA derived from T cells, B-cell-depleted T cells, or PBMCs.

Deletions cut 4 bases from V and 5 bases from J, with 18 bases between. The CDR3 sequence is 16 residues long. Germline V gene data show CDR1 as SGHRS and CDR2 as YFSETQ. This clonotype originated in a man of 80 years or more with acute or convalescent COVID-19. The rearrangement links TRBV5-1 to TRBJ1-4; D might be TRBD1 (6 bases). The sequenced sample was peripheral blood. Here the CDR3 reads CASSAGGAAPNEKLFF. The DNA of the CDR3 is TGCGCCAGCAGCGCGGGGGGGGCAGCCCCCAATGAAAAACTGTTTTTT.